The 4 T cell receptor beta chains in this list originate from one sample, sequenced in a study of a mutant IDH1 vaccine in newly diagnosed glioma. Time point given: week 11, during vaccination. Doses consisted of 300 ug of mutant IDH1 20-mer peptide each, paired with topical imiquimod. Their specific antigens are unknown. The method was immunoSEQ multiplex PCR; TCRdb's version includes in-frame clones alone and lacks a portion of them. The profile shows 100,000 to 150,000 clones, about 80% of them singletons. Material: PBMCs, obtained from a glioma patient whose treatment included an IDH1 peptide vaccine. The receptor source for this set is a middle-aged man with glioma.

In this sample, this clone turned up a few times. V usage is TRBV7-8 and J usage is TRBJ1-1; no clear D. The CDR3 sequence is 14 residues long. The V gene lost 3 bases and the J gene lost 3 bases, with 11 bases spanning the gap. Germline lookup yields CDR1 SGHVS and CDR2 FQNEAQ. CDR3 residues: CASSLSEVDTEAFF. In nucleotides, the CDR3 is TGTGCCAGCAGCTTGTCAGAGGTTGACACTGAAGCTTTCTTT.

J is TRBJ2-7 and V is TRBV6-5; no firm D call. The CDR3 has 12 amino acids. The germline V gene encodes CDR1 MNHEY and CDR2 SVGAGI. Trimming left V 4 bases short and J 3 bases short, with 7 bases between. The CDR3 reads CASSSSDYEQYF. CDR3 bases: TGTGCCAGCAGTTCCTCAGACTACGAGCAGTACTTC.

The chain carries TRBV6-6 and TRBJ2-7; tentative D call: TRBD2 (6 bases). Between the trimmed V and J ends, which lost 4 bases and 3 bases, there was a span of 10 bases. The CDR3 contains 13 residues. Germline V gene data show CDR1 as MNHNY and CDR2 as SVGAGI (reference sequence). The CDR3 DNA sequence: TGTGCCAGCAGTTTCGGGGAGGACTACGAGCAGTACTTC. Amino acids: CASSFGEDYEQYF.

This rearrangement joins TRBV29-1 to TRBJ2-2; D is perhaps TRBD2 (7 bases). This CDR3 is 14 amino acids long. The germline V gene encodes CDR1 SQVTM and CDR2 ANQGSEA. Trimming took off 4 bases at V and 4 bases at J, with 13 bases between the two ends. In DNA form, the CDR3 reads TGCAGCGTTGTGCAGGGGAGGGTCACCGGGGAGCTGTTTTTT. Translating it yields CSVVQGRVTGELFF.